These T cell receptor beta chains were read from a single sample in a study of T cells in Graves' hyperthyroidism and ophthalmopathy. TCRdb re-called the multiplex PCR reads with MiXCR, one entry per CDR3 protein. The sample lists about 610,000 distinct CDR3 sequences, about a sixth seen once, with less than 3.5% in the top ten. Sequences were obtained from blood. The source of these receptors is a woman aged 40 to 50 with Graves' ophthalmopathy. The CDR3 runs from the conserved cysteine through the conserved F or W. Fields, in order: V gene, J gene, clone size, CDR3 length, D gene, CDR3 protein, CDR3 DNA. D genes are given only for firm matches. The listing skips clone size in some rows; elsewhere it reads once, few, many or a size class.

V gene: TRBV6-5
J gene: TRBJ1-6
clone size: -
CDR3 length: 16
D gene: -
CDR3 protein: CASSYRGPGGGSPLHF
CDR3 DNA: TGTGCCAGCAGTTACCGGGGACCCGGGGGAGGTTCACCCCTCCACTTT

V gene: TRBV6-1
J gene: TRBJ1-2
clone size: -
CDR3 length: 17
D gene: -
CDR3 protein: CASSGSGAASTIYGSTF
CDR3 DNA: TGTGCCAGCAGTGGAAGTGGTGCAGCAAGTACGATATATGGCTCCACCTTC

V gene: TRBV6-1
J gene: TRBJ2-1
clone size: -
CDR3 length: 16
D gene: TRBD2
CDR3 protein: CASSEARRGIYNEQFF
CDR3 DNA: TGTGCCAGCAGTGAAGCCAGGCGGGGGATCTACAATGAGCAGTTCTTC

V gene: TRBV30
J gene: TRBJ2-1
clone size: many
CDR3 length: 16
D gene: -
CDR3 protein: CAWSGWKLSSYNEQFF
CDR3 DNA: TGTGCCTGGAGTGGGTGGAAATTGAGCTCCTACAATGAGCAGTTCTTC

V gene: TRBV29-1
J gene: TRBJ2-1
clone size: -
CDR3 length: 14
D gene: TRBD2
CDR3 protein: CSVRTLGGYNEQFF
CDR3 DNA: TGCAGCGTCCGAACGTTGGGGGGGTACAATGAGCAGTTCTTC

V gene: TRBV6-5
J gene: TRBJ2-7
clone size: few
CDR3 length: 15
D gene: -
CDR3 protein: CASSSPGRGSYEQYF
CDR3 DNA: TGTGCCAGCAGTTCCCCCGGGAGAGGGTCCTACGAGCAGTACTTC

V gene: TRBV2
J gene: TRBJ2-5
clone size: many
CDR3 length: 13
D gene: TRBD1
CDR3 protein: CASRNTGVETQYF
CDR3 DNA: TGTGCCAGCAGAAACACAGGGGTGGAGACCCAGTACTTC

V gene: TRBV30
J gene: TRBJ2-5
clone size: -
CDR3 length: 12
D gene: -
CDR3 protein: CAWTGGGETQYF
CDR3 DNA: TGTGCCTGGACAGGTGGGGGAGAGACCCAGTACTTC

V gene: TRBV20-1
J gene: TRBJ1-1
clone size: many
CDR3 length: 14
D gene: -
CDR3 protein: CSARTQGLNTEAFF
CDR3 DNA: TGCAGTGCGAGAACGCAGGGACTGAACACTGAAGCTTTCTTT

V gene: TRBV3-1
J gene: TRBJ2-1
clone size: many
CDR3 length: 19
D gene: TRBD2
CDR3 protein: CASSPWTSGRAASYNEQFF
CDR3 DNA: TGTGCCAGCAGCCCCTGGACTAGCGGGAGGGCCGCCTCCTACAATGAGCAGTTCTTC

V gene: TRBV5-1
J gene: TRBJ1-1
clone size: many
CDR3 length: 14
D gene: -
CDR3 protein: CASSRLVGNTEAFF
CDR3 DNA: TGCGCCAGCTCCCGCCTCGTGGGTAACACTGAAGCTTTCTTT

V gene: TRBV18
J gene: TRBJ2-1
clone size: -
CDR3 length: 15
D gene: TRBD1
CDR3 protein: CASSPTTGAGHEQFF
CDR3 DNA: TGTGCCAGCTCCCCGACGACAGGGGCGGGACATGAGCAGTTCTTC

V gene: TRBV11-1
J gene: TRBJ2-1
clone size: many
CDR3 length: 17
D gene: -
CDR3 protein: CASSLEAGAAAYNEQFF
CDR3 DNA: TGTGCCAGCAGCTTAGAGGCCGGGGCGGCTGCCTACAATGAGCAGTTCTTC

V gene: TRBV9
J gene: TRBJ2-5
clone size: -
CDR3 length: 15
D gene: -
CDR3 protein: CASSVAGEPQETQYF
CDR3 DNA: TGTGCCAGCAGCGTAGCGGGGGAACCTCAAGAGACCCAGTACTTC

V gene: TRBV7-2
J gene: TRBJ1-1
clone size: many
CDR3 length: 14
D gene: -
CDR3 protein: CASSLGRTNTEAFF
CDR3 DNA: TGTGCCAGCAGCTTAGGTCGGACCAACACTGAAGCTTTCTTT

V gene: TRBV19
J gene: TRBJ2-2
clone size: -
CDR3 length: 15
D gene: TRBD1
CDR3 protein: CASSNGQERPGELFF
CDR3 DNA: TGTGCCAGTAGTAACGGACAGGAACGACCCGGGGAGCTGTTTTTT

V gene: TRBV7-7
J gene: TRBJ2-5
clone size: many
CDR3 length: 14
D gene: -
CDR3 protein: CASSPGRYQETQYF
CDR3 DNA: TGTGCTAGCAGCCCGGGACGTTACCAAGAGACCCAGTACTTC

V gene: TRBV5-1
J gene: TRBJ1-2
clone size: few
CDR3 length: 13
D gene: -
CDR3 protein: CASSLVGARGYTF
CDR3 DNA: TGCGCCAGCAGCTTGGTGGGGGCGCGGGGCTACACCTTC

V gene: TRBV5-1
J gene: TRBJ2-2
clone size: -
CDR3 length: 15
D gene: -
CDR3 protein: CASGWAAGGAGELFF
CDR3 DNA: TGCGCCAGCGGCTGGGCCGCGGGTGGCGCCGGGGAGCTGTTTTTT

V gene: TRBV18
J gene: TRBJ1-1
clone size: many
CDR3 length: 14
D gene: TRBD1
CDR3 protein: CASSPSAGGTEAFF
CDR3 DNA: TGTGCCAGCTCACCATCAGCAGGGGGCACTGAAGCTTTCTTT

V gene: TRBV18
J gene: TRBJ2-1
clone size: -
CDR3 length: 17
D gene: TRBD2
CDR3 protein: CASSPQGLAGGNNEQFF
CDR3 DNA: TGTGCCAGCTCACCTCAGGGACTAGCGGGAGGGAACAATGAGCAGTTCTTC

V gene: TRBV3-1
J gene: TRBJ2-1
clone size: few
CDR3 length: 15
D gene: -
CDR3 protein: CASSQGALSYNEQFF
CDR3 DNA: TGTGCCAGCAGCCAAGGGGCGCTTTCCTACAATGAGCAGTTCTTC

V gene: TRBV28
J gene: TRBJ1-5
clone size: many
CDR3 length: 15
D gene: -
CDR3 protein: CASIPGQVTNQPQHF
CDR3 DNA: TGTGCCAGCATCCCGGGACAAGTTACCAATCAGCCCCAGCATTTT

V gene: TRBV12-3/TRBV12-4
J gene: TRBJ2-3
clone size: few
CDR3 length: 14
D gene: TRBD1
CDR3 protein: CASTRQGYTDTQYF
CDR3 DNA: TGTGCCAGCACTCGACAGGGTTACACAGATACGCAGTATTTT

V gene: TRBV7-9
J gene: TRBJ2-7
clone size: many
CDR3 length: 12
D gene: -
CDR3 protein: CAEEGLTYEQYF
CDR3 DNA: TGTGCCGAGGAAGGTCTCACCTACGAGCAGTACTTC

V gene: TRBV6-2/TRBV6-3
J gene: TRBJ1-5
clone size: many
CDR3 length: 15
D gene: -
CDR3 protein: CASSYGSGGGQPQHF
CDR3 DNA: TGTGCCAGCAGTTATGGTTCCGGAGGGGGACAGCCCCAGCATTTT

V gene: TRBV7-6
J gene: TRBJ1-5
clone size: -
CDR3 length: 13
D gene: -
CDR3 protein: CASSSNRDQPQHF
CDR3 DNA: TGTGCCAGCAGCTCGAACAGAGATCAGCCCCAGCATTTT

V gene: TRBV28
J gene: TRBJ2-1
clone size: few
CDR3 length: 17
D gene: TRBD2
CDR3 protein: CASSGPGLAGGGGEQFF
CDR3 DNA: TGTGCCAGCAGCGGCCCGGGACTAGCGGGAGGGGGCGGTGAGCAGTTCTTC

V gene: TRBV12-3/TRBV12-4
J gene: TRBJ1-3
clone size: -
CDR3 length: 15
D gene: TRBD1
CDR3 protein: CASTLRQGAKNTIYF
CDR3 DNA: TGTGCCAGCACCCTTAGACAGGGGGCTAAAAACACCATATATTTT

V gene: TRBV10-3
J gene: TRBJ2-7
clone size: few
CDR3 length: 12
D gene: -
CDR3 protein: CAISESLYEQYF
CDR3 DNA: TGTGCCATCAGTGAGTCCCTCTACGAGCAGTACTTC

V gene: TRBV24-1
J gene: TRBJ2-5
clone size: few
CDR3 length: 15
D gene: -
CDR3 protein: CATSDLGQAQETQYF
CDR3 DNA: TGTGCCACCAGTGATTTGGGCCAGGCCCAAGAGACCCAGTACTTC

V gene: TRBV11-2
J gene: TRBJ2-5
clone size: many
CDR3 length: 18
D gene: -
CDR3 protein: CASSLGPPRDGNQETQYF
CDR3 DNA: TGTGCCAGCAGCTTAGGTCCCCCGCGGGACGGAAACCAAGAGACCCAGTACTTC

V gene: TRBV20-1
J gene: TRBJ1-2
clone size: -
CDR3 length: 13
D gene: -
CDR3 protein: CSATRQAYYGYTF
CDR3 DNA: TGCAGTGCTACAAGACAGGCTTACTATGGCTACACCTTC

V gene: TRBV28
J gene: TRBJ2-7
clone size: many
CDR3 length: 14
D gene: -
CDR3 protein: CASSKTRSSYEQYF
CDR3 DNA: TGTGCCAGCAGTAAAACTAGAAGCTCCTACGAGCAGTACTTC

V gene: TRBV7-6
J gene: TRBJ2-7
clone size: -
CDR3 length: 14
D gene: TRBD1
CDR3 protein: CASSPRTGNYEQYF
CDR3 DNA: TGTGCCAGCAGCCCACGGACAGGGAACTACGAGCAGTACTTC

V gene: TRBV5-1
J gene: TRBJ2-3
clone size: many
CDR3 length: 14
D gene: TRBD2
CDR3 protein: CASSLAGESDTQYF
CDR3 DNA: TGCGCCAGCAGCTTAGCGGGGGAGTCAGATACGCAGTATTTT

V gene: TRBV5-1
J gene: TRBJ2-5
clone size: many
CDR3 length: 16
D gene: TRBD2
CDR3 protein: CASSSGLAGVRETQYF
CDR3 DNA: TGCGCCAGCAGCTCCGGACTAGCGGGAGTCAGAGAGACCCAGTACTTC

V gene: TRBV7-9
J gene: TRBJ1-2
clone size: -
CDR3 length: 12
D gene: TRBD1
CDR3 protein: CASSTGVYGYTF
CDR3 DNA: TGTGCCAGCAGCACAGGGGTTTATGGCTACACCTTC

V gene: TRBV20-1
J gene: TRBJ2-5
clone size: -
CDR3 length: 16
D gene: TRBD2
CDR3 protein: CSAPTSAGGVTETQYF
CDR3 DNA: TGCAGTGCACCAACTTCAGCGGGGGGGGTTACGGAGACCCAGTACTTC

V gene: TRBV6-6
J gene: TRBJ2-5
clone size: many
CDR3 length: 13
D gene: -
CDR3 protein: CASSYFPGETQYF
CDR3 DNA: TGTGCCAGCAGTTACTTCCCCGGAGAGACCCAGTACTTC

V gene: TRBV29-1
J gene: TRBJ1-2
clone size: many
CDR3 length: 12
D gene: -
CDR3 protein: CSVDDQVVGYTF
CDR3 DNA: TGCAGCGTTGATGACCAGGTTGTGGGCTACACCTTC

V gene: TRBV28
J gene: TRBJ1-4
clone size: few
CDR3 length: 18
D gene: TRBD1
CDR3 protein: CASSLGDRGPWTNEKLFF
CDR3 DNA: TGTGCCAGCAGTTTGGGGGACAGGGGGCCATGGACTAATGAAAAACTGTTTTTT

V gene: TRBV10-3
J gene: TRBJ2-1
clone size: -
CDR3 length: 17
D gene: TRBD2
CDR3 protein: CAIAGSGRVDLGNEQFF
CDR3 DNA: TGTGCCATCGCTGGTAGCGGGAGGGTCGACTTGGGCAATGAGCAGTTCTTC

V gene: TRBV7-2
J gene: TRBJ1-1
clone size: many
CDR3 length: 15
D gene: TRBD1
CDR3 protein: CASSTQGAGNTEAFF
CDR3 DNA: TGTGCCAGCAGCACACAGGGGGCAGGGAACACTGAAGCTTTCTTT

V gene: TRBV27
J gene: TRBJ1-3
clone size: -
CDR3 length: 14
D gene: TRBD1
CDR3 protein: CASSLTGMGDTIYF
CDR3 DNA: TGTGCCAGCAGCCTGACAGGGATGGGCGACACCATATATTTT

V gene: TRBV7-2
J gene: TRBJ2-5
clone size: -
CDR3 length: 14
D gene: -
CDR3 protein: CASSLGGRSETQHF
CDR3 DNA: TGTGCCAGCAGCTTGGGGGGCCGTTCGGAGACCCAGCACTTC

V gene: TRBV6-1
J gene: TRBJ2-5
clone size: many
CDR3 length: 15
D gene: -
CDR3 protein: CASSYHRQSGETQYF
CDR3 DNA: TGTGCCAGCAGTTACCACAGACAATCGGGAGAGACCCAGTACTTC

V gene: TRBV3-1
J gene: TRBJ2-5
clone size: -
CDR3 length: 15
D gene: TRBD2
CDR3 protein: CASSQEWGLAVTQYF
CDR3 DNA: TGTGCCAGCAGCCAAGAGTGGGGACTAGCGGTAACCCAGTACTTC

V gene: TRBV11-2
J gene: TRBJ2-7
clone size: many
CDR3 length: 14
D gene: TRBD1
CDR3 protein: CASSLLQGLSEQYF
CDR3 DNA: TGTGCCAGCAGCTTATTACAGGGGTTGAGCGAGCAGTACTTC

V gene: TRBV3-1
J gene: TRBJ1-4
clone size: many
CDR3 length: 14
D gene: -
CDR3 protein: CASSQGTTNEKLFF
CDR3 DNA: TGTGCCAGCAGCCAAGGGACAACTAATGAAAAACTGTTTTTT

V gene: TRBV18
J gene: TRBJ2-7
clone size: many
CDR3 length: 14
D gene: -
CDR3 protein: CASSPQQDSYEQYF
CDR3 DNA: TGTGCCAGCTCACCCCAACAGGATTCCTACGAGCAGTACTTC